The 9 T cell receptor beta chains given below trace back to one sample, sequenced in a study of technical replicates of blood from a handful of donors. Assay: immunoSEQ multiplex PCR; the TCRdb copy retains only in-frame clones and omits some. Of 95,000 to 100,000 clones listed, roughly 95% were seen once; the top ten hold approximately 0.2%. The source material was T cells isolated from PBMCs. The source is a human donor in good health.

The chain employs TRBV11-2 and TRBJ1-1, with 7 bases that match TRBD1. V gave up 0 bases and J gave up 7 bases; unmatched junction bases: 5. CDR3 length equals 14 residues. Germline values: CDR1 SGHAT, CDR2 FQNNGV. The DNA of the CDR3 is TGTGCCAGCAGCTTAGACCTAACAGGGGTTGAAGCTTTCTTT. This codes for CASSLDLTGVEAFF.

V is TRBV7-8 and J is TRBJ2-7; weak D call: TRBD1 (5 bases). This CDR3 is built from 15 residues. V dropped 0 bases and J dropped 0 bases, with 9 bases sitting between them. Germline values: CDR1 SGHVS, CDR2 FQNEAQ. The CDR3 DNA reads TGTGCCAGCAGCTTAGCGGGGCTCCCCTCCTACGAGCAGTACTTC. Translated, it gives CASSLAGLPSYEQYF.

This clone was seen once. The chain uses TRBV5-1 and TRBJ2-2; TRBD1 might be the D (6 bases). This CDR3 has 15 amino acids. CDR1 and CDR2 (germline): SGHRS, YFSETQ. Trimming took off 4 bases at V and 6 bases at J, with 16 bases between the two ends. CDR3 amino acids: CASSQQTGKSGELFF. The CDR3 region has the DNA TGCGCCAGCAGCCAGCAAACAGGGAAATCCGGGGAGCTGTTTTTT.

The chain uses TRBV29-1 and TRBJ2-7; D possibly corresponds to TRBD2 (6 bases). Germline V gives CDR1 SQVTM, CDR2 ANQGSEA. V lost 6 bases, J lost 2 bases, and 14 bases lay in between. The CDR3 loop spans 13 amino acids. The CDR3 DNA sequence: TGCAGCGTAGCCGGGAGAGTAACCTACGAGCAGTACTTC. The encoded protein is CSVAGRVTYEQYF.

This clone has only one observation. The rearrangement uses TRBV28 and TRBJ1-5; maybe TRBD1 (5 bases). The length of the CDR3 is 15 residues. The germline CDR1 and CDR2 sequences are MDHEN and SYDVKM. Trimming removed 3 bases at V and 6 bases at J, with 15 bases between. CDR3 in DNA: TGTGCCAGCAGTTTGGGGGGGGGAAGAGGTCAGCCCCAGCATTTT. It encodes CASSLGGGRGQPQHF.

The V and J genes are TRBV6-5 and TRBJ1-6; 11 bases line up with TRBD1. Germline CDR1 and CDR2: MNHEY and SVGAGI. This CDR3 contains 14 residues. The J segment lost 10 bases and the V segment lost 6 bases, leaving 5 bases of the junction unmatched. The CDR3 protein is CASSRTGGESPLHF. The CDR3 region has the DNA TGTGCCAGCAGCCGGACAGGGGGCGAGTCACCCCTCCACTTT.

The chain has TRBV7-3 and TRBJ2-3, with 8 bases identical to TRBD2. The CDR3 totals 16 residues. Germline trimming cut 4 bases from V and 4 bases from J; bases unmatched to any gene: 10. Germline V gene data show CDR1 as SGHTA and CDR2 as FQGTGA. DNA of the CDR3: TGTGCCAGCAGCTCTGCCGGGACTAGATCCGCAGATACGCAGTATTTT. It yields the protein CASSSAGTRSADTQYF. The full variable domain, rest sourced from reference TRBV7-3 and TRBJ2-3, is GAGVSQTPSNKVTEKGKYVELRCDPISGHTALYWYRQSLGQGPEFLIYFQGTGAADDSGLPNDRFFAVRPEGSVSTLKIQRTERGDSAVYLCASSSAGTRSADTQYFGPGTRLTVL.

J is TRBJ2-2 and V is TRBV21-1; the table's D call TRBD1 went unverified against the DNA. TRBV21-1 is a listed pseudogene. CDR3 length: 15 amino acids. The CDR3 is CASSKGGANTGELFF. The CDR3 DNA follows: TGTGCCAGCAGCAAGGGTGGGGCTAACACCGGGGAGCTGTTTTTT.

CDR3 sequence: CASASDRGETQYF. CDR3 DNA sequence: TGTGCCAGTGCTTCGGACAGGGGAGAGACCCAGTACTTC. The J gene is TRBJ2-5, the V gene TRBV6-4, with 9 nucleotides matching TRBD1. CDR3 size: 13 residues. CDR1 is MRHNA, CDR2 SNTAGT, per germline. J lost 4 bases, V lost 9 bases, and 6 bases had no gene match.